The 19 T cell receptor beta chains reported below all come from one sample, sequenced in a study of PD-L1 blockade in urothelial cancer. Noted time point: pretreatment peripheral blood. Profiled with immunoSEQ multiplex PCR; TCRdb holds only in-frame clones, not every one. The sample records nearly 45,000 clones, 70% to 90% being singletons. The sequencing here drew on PBMCs, taken around atezolizumab (anti-PD-L1) treatment. These receptors were obtained from a donor at least 40 years old with urothelial cancer.

V is TRBV29-1 and J is TRBJ1-4; tentative D call: TRBD1 (5 bases). Germline values: CDR1 SQVTM, CDR2 ANQGSEA. With 6 bases removed from V and 7 bases from J, the gap between germline ends came to 9 bases. The CDR3 totals 11 residues. The CDR3, as DNA: TGCAGCGTCCAAAGGGGTGAAAAACTGTTTTTT. Its translation is CSVQRGEKLFF.

The chain recombines TRBV5-6 with TRBJ2-3; 7 bases are a match to TRBD2. CDR1 and CDR2 (germline): SGHDT, YYEEEE. V trimming: 3 bases; J trimming: 5 bases; junction bases outside the gene matches: 6. The CDR3 totals 14 residues. The CDR3 here is CASSYRLAGDTQYF. The CDR3 bases are TGTGCCAGCAGCTACCGACTAGCTGGAGATACGCAGTATTTT.

The table lists this clone with a count of one. V and J are TRBV11-3 and TRBJ2-3; 12 bases are shared with TRBD2. The CDR3 loop spans 19 amino acids. CDR1 is SGHNT and CDR2 is YENEEA in the germline V gene. The V gene end was trimmed by 5 bases and the J gene end by 1 base; junction bases not matched to a gene: 13. The CDR3 spells CASSPHGLAGGPRTDTQYF. DNA of the CDR3: TGTGCCAGCAGCCCCCACGGGCTAGCGGGAGGGCCTCGCACAGATACGCAGTATTTT.

This clone was seen more than once but under ten times. V is TRBV6-6 and J is TRBJ1-5, with a tentative D call TRBD1 (6 bases). In germline, CDR1 is MNHNY, CDR2 SVGAGI (reference sequence). This CDR3 has 14 residues. The V gene lost 11 bases and the J gene lost 4 bases, with 18 bases spanning the gap. CDR3 residues: CAAKSGGTNQPQHF. Written as DNA, the CDR3 is TGTGCCGCCAAATCGGGAGGGACAAATCAGCCCCAGCATTTT.

The genes are TRBV5-5 and TRBJ2-7, with 9 bases matching TRBD1. Germline V gene lookup returns CDR1 SGHKS and CDR2 YYEKEE (reference sequence). J was trimmed by 6 bases and V by 0 bases; bases with no gene match: 13. The CDR3 has 17 amino acids. This CDR3 is CASSLVTGGLERREQYF. DNA for the CDR3: TGTGCCAGCAGCTTGGTGACAGGGGGTCTAGAACGTCGCGAGCAGTACTTC.

The chain joins TRBV4-3 to TRBJ1-4; 8 positions agree with TRBD1. This CDR3 is built from 17 residues. V trimming: 1 base; J trimming: 7 bases; junction bases outside the gene matches: 11. Germline V lookup: CDR1 LGHNA, CDR2 YSLEER. CDR3 DNA: TGCGCCAGCAGCCAAGTTAGAGGACAGGGAGAGGGTGAAAAACTGTTTTTT. This sequence encodes CASSQVRGQGEGEKLFF.

V usage is TRBV2 and J usage is TRBJ2-6; D remains unclear. The V end lost 7 bases, the J end lost 0 bases, and 7 bases lay between the germline ends. This CDR3 has 14 amino acids. The V gene's germline CDR1 is SNHLY and CDR2 FYNNEI. For the CDR3, the DNA is TGTGCCAGCAACCCCGGCTCTGGGGCCAACGTCCTGACTTTC. This codes for CASNPGSGANVLTF.

The chain employs TRBV9 and TRBJ2-1, with TRBD2 identical over 8 bases. Germline CDR1 and CDR2: SGDLS and YYNGEE. With 4 bases clipped from V and 13 bases from J, the junction kept 10 bases outside the gene matches. CDR3 length equals 13 residues. CDR3 sequence reads: CASSPTGGVVQFF. As DNA, the CDR3 is TGTGCCAGCAGCCCCACGGGGGGGGTGGTTCAGTTCTTC.

This rearrangement joins TRBV7-9 to TRBJ1-1; D perhaps matches TRBD1 (6 bases). CDR3 length: 15 residues. Trimming took off 3 bases at V and 3 bases at J, with 14 bases between the two ends. Germline-derived CDR1 and CDR2 are SEHNR and FQNEAQ (reference sequence). CDR3 sequence: CASSLRAGVDTEAFF. The CDR3 DNA is TGTGCCAGCAGCTTGAGGGCAGGGGTCGACACTGAAGCTTTCTTT.

The genes are TRBV27 and TRBJ2-7; 8 nucleotides match TRBD1. Per germline, CDR1 MNHEY and CDR2 SMNVEV (reference sequence). The CDR3 consists of 13 residues. The J segment lost 1 base and the V segment lost 4 bases, leaving 0 bases of the junction unmatched. The CDR3 DNA reads TGTGCCAGCAGTTGGGACAGGTCCTACGAGCAGTACTTC. Amino acids: CASSWDRSYEQYF.

A single count supports this clone. The V call is TRBV7-3, the J call TRBJ2-1, with 15 bases identical to TRBD2. The junction had 9 bases not matched to a gene; V was cut back by 1 base and J by 2 bases. This CDR3 has 20 residues. The germline V gene has CDR1 SGHTA and CDR2 FQGTGA. The CDR3 loop reads CASSLKGTSGRYHPYNEQFF. The CDR3, as DNA: TGTGCCAGCAGCTTAAAGGGGACTAGCGGGAGGTATCACCCCTACAATGAGCAGTTCTTC.

This clone was seen just once. This chain uses TRBV7-9 with TRBJ2-3; possible D gene TRBD1, 5 bases. CDR1 and CDR2 (germline): SEHNR, FQNEAQ (reference sequence). The CDR3 length is 14 residues. V gave up 1 base and J gave up 4 bases, with 9 bases separating them. CDR3 sequence reads: CASSLGSRADTQYF. The CDR3 coding sequence is TGTGCCAGCAGCTTAGGCTCCAGGGCAGATACGCAGTATTTT.

The rearrangement joins TRBV7-9 to TRBJ1-3, with D tentatively TRBD1 (6 bases). The germline gives CDR1 SEHNR, CDR2 FQNEAQ (reference sequence). The CDR3 covers 15 residues. With 3 bases removed from V and 3 bases from J, the gap between germline ends came to 12 bases. The CDR3 protein is CASSLGTWGGNTIYF. The CDR3 nucleotides read TGTGCCAGCAGCTTGGGGACATGGGGTGGAAACACCATATATTTT.

CDR3 in amino acids: CASRGRAEAFF. The CDR3 coding sequence is TGTGCCAGCAGGGGGAGGGCTGAAGCTTTCTTT. The J gene is TRBJ1-1, the V gene TRBV2; D unresolved. Between the trimmed V and J ends, which lost 6 bases and 6 bases, there was a span of 8 bases. CDR3 length: 11 amino acids. Germline lookup yields CDR1 SNHLY and CDR2 FYNNEI.

The V and J genes are TRBV7-2 and TRBJ1-2; tentatively, D is TRBD1 (6 bases). This CDR3 has 12 amino acids. V shed 5 bases and J shed 11 bases, with 15 bases lying between them. CDR1 SGHTA and CDR2 FQGNSA come from the germline V gene. Here the CDR3 DNA reads TGTGCCAGCAGCCACTCCGGGACACCTTACACCTTC. Its translation is CASSHSGTPYTF.

The rearrangement uses TRBV11-3 and TRBJ2-1; 9 positions match TRBD2. Germline V gives CDR1 SGHNT, CDR2 YENEEA. There are 15 residues in the CDR3. V gave up 8 bases and J gave up 2 bases; unmatched junction bases: 7. The CDR3 DNA reads TGTGCCAGCCACCCTAGCGGGAACCCCTACAATGAGCAGTTCTTC. Amino acids: CASHPSGNPYNEQFF.

This chain connects TRBV7-9 to TRBJ1-4; 7 positions agree with TRBD1. The germline V gene encodes CDR1 SEHNR and CDR2 FQNEAQ (reference sequence). J gave up 12 bases and V 2 bases, and 3 bases lay outside the gene matches. The CDR3 runs 12 residues. Written as DNA, the CDR3 is TGTGCCAGCAGCTTATACGACAGGGAACTGTTTTTT. Encoded protein: CASSLYDRELFF.

V and J are TRBV7-2 and TRBJ1-5; D call uncertain. The germline gives CDR1 SGHTA, CDR2 FQGNSA. Trimming pared 5 bases from V and 5 bases from J, leaving 10 bases between. The CDR3 runs to 13 residues. CDR3: CASSPRRDQPQHF. In DNA form, the CDR3 reads TGTGCCAGCAGCCCCCGGCGGGATCAGCCCCAGCATTTT.

The chain carries TRBV6-6 and TRBJ2-7; no firm D call. V was clipped by 6 bases and J by 3 bases, with 15 bases between them. The CDR3 runs 14 residues. CDR1 MNHNY and CDR2 SVGAGI come from the germline V gene (reference sequence). The CDR3 protein is CASSASGAGYEQYF. DNA of the CDR3: TGTGCCAGCAGCGCCTCCGGAGCCGGCTACGAGCAGTACTTC.